This T cell receptor beta chain was identified in a study of cytomegalovirus exposure and HLA in healthy donors. Study outcomes and limitations: Productive rates of about 87% or about 30% were seen for most TCR beta V segments in an earlier analysis. An ancestry cluster, one associated with Asian ancestry, reportedly showed fewer N-insertions than the approximately 670-donor mean in a later analysis.

The PCR had 60 Vbeta and 13 Jbeta primers. TCRdb's copy holds only in-frame clones and misses some; the assay was immunoSEQ multiplex PCR. Found here are roughly 130,000 clones, roughly 82% of them singletons; the top ten hold about 11%. This CDR3 has 15 residues. Trimming pared 5 bases from V and 0 bases from J, leaving 12 bases between. From germline, CDR1 is SEHNR and CDR2 FQNEAQ (reference sequence). This clone was found once. Its antigen is still unknown. At sampling all donors were nominally healthy, likely with unrecorded immune exposures. The sequenced material came from PBMCs. The TCR comes from a male donor in good health and CMV-seropositive. The chain employs TRBV7-9 and TRBJ2-3, with a weak D call TRBD2 (5 bases). The CDR3 region has the DNA TGTGCCAGCAGCCGGGATGCGCGAAGCACAGATACGCAGTATTTT. Translated, it gives CASSRDARSTDTQYF.